This T cell receptor (beta chain) is drawn from a study of vaccination and CD4 T cells after COVID-19. As for the study in general: Investigators took post-vaccine samples a median 72 days after dose two, within a range of 14 to 241.

Sequencing of the DNA from cultured CD4+ T cells was carried out with the Oncomine TCR Beta short-read assay. Researchers extracted genomic DNA from CD4+ T cells that had been cultured. TCRdb re-called the PCR reads with MiXCR, one entry per CDR3 protein. The sample shows some 26,000 distinct CDR3 sequences, 50% of them seen only once. General observations from the study: Median SARS-CoV-2-reactive clonotype numbers went from 21 to 38; this increase was not significant.

Concerning this clonotype: The antigen is not known.

Treatment described: approximately nine-day PBMC culture with coronavirus spike peptide pools or control peptides (ViraFEST assay). Expanded clonotypes were found by TCR sequencing after peptide-pool stimulation (ViraFEST). Germline V gives CDR1 SGHVS, CDR2 FQNEAQ. The germline V and J ends were trimmed by 0 bases and 2 bases, with 18 bases remaining between them. CDR3 length: 18 residues. Sample: CD4+ T cells from blood, cultured in vitro, taken before SARS-CoV-2 vaccination. V is TRBV7-8 and J is TRBJ2-3; D might be TRBD1 or TRBD2, each matching 6 bases. This clonotype originated in a human donor who received a COVID-19 vaccine. CDR3 DNA sequence: TGTGCCAGCAGCTTAGCGCGGGATACAGGGAGGCCCACAGATACGCAGTATTTT. Amino acids: CASSLARDTGRPTDTQYF.